The 2 T cell receptor beta chains below were found in one sample sequenced in a study of blood T cells in healthy people across ages (dated by TCRdb to 2014 to 2015). Receptor amplification or capture employed 5' RACE. The sequencing machine was an Illumina HiSeq 2500. A second PCR of roughly 6 to 11 cycles was run with a J-beta primer mix and a sample-barcoded 5' primer. The public reads were run again by TCRdb, first through fastp at Q25 and then through MiXCR, and only productive beta chains were kept. Duplicate CDR3 protein sequences are folded into a single record with the most common DNA and genes. This sample lists around 1,100,000 distinct CDR3 sequences; 35% to 40% were detected once. The ten largest clonotypes hold around 13% of the sample. The sample consisted of blood. The receptors here all came from a man aged 18 to 35 in good health.

This clonotype was observed a few times. The rearrangement links TRBV6-5 to TRBJ2-1; D ambiguous. Trimming removed 3 bases at V and 1 base at J, with 4 bases between. This CDR3 has 13 amino acids. Germline V lookup: CDR1 MNHEY, CDR2 SVGAGI. For the CDR3, the DNA is TGTGCCAGCAGTTATTCATCCTACAATGAGCAGTTCTTC. Translated, it gives CASSYSSYNEQFF.

The chain combines TRBV24-1 with TRBJ2-5, with unresolved D. CDR1 KGHDR and CDR2 SFDVKD come from the germline V gene. With 1 base removed from V and 5 bases from J, the gap between germline ends came to 7 bases. This CDR3 region has 13 residues. CDR3 sequence reads: CATSDFGFETQYF. CDR3 DNA: TGTGCCACCAGTGATTTTGGGTTTGAGACCCAGTACTTC.